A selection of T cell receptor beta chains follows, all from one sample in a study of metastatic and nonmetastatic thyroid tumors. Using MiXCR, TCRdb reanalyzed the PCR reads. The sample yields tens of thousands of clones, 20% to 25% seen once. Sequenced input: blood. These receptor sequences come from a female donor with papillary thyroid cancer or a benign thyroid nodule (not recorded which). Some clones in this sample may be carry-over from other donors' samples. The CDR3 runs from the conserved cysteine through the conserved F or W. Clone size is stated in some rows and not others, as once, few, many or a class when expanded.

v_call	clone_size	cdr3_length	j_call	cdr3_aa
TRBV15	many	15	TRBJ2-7	CATSSEAGSGYEQYF
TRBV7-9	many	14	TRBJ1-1	CASSHRTMDTEAFF
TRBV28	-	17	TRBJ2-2	CASSGFPPQPNTGELFF
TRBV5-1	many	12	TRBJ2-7	CASSLDKGEQYF
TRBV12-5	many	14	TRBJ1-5	CASGSGPPGQPQHF
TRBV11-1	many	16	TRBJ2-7	CASSTKAGGPGYEQYF
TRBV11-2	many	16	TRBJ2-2	CASSFGGGVNTGELFF
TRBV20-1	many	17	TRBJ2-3	CSARDPGQGGFADTRYF
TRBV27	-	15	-	CAISFMASGSHEQYF
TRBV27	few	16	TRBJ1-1	CASSPGTGAMNTEAFF
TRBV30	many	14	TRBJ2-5	CAWSGGPHQETQYF
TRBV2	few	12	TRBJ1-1	CASSGTGGQAFF